The T cell receptor (beta chain) under discussion was sequenced for a study of shared clonotypes between healthy human individuals. Study context: With ages of 18 to 49, the donors were a couple of women and three men. Points from the study as a whole: Depth was large, yet rarefaction showed that sorted-subset sequencing was incomplete.

Clones were sequenced by immunoSEQ multiplex PCR, and TCRdb holds only the in-frame ones, with some missing. The sample shows some 200,000 clones, over 60% of them seen only once. This clone is a singleton in its sample. What it binds is not known. Trimming removed 5 bases at V and 3 bases at J, with 14 bases between. The CDR3 consists of 15 residues. The V gene's germline CDR1 is LNHDA and CDR2 SQIVND (reference sequence). The source is a man younger than 40 in good health. The sequenced sample was memory CD4+ T cells sorted from blood. The sample's subset: CD45RA-negative fraction. The chain is built from TRBV19 and TRBJ1-5, with D uncertain. In DNA, the CDR3 is TGTGCCAGTAGTTCGAGCAGTAATGCCAATCAGCCCCAGCATTTT. It codes for CASSSSSNANQPQHF.